Sequencing of this T cell receptor (beta chain) was carried out in a study of CD8 T cells in Susac syndrome. Reverse transcription of roughly 0.5 to 1 ug RNA was carried out with random hexamers. A single record per CDR3 protein comes from TCRdb applying MiXCR to the immunoSEQ multiplex PCR reads. The table shows about 180,000 distinct CDR3 sequences, with 90% to 96% occurring only once. Unmatched junction bases numbered 14, after V lost 5 bases and J lost 6 bases. The CDR3 is 16 residues long. The sequence was collected from a human donor with multiple sclerosis. The chain uses TRBV12-3 or TRBV12-4 and TRBJ1-2; TRBD1 matches 8 bases. Sequenced input: CD4+ T cells from PBMCs. The CDR3 DNA reads as TGTGCCAGCAGTGCCCAGGGGGCGCGCCGTCCCCATGGCTACACCTTC. This encodes CASSAQGARRPHGYTF.